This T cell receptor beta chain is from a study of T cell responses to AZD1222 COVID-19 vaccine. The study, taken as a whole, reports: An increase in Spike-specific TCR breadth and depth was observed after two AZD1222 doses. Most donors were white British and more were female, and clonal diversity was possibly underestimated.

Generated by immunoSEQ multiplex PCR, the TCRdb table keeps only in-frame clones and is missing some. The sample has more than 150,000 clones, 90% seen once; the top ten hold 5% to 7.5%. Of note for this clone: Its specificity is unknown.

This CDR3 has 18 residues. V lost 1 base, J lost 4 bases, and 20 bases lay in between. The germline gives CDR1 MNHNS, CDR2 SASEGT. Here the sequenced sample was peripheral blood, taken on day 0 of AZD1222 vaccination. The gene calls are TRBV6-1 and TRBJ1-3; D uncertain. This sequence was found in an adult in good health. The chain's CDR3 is CASSEVEPNRARGNTIYF. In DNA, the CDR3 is TGTGCCAGCAGTGAAGTAGAACCAAACCGCGCGCGGGGAAACACCATATATTTT.